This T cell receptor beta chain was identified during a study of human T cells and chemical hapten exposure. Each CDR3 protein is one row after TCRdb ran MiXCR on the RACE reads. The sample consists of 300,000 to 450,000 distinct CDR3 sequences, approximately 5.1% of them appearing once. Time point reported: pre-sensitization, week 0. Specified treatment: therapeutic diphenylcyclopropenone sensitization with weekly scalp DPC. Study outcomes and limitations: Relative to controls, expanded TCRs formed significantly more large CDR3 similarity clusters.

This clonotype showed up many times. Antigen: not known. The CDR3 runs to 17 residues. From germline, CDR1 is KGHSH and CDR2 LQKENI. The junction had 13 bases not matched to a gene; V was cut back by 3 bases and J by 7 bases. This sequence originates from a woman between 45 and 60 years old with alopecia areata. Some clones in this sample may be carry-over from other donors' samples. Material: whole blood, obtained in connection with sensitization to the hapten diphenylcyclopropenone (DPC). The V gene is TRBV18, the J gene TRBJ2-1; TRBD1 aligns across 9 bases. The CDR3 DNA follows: TGTGCCAGCTCACCCGGATTCGGGACAGGGATTATAAATGAGCAGTTCTTC. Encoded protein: CASSPGFGTGIINEQFF.